The next 21 T cell receptor beta chains were all read from a single sample in a study of cytomegalovirus exposure and HLA in healthy donors. Primers: 60 Vbeta forward and 13 Jbeta reverse. The assay was immunoSEQ multiplex PCR, and TCRdb's table has in-frame clones only and misses some. The sample records under 200,000 clones, 68% being singletons. Sequencing was carried out using PBMCs. Receptor source: a man aged 50-59 years in good health and CMV-seronegative.

CDR3 protein: CASSPLAGGQSNEQFF. The CDR3 nucleotides read TGTGCCAGCAGCCCTTTAGCGGGGGGACAGTCCAATGAGCAGTTCTTC. V and J are TRBV7-3 and TRBJ2-1; 10 bases map to TRBD2. Trimming took 5 bases from V and 6 from J; bases not matched to a gene: 10. CDR3 length: 16 amino acids. From germline, CDR1 is SGHTA and CDR2 FQGTGA.

This chain connects TRBV19 to TRBJ2-2; 8 nucleotides line up with TRBD1. This CDR3 spans 17 amino acids. Germline assignment: CDR1 LNHDA and CDR2 SQIVND (reference sequence). V trimming: 3 bases; J trimming: 3 bases; junction bases outside the gene matches: 9. CDR3 sequence (DNA): TGTGCCAGTAGTATTAGTCGGACAGGGTACGACACCGGGGAGCTGTTTTTT. Amino acid sequence: CASSISRTGYDTGELFF.

This chain connects TRBV5-1 to TRBJ2-5; TRBD1 is a possible D gene (6 bases). This CDR3 contains 14 residues. The germline CDR1 and CDR2 sequences are SGHRS and YFSETQ. V was cut by 4 bases and J by 1 base, with 11 bases left in between. This CDR3 is CASSPTTGQETQYF. The CDR3, as DNA: TGCGCCAGCAGCCCGACGACAGGCCAAGAGACCCAGTACTTC.

Of note for this clone: The junction departs from germline at one end; a sequencing error may be responsible. This chain uses TRBV19 with TRBJ1-2; 8 bases align to TRBD1. Germline values: CDR1 LNHDA, CDR2 SQIVND (reference sequence). The CDR3 consists of 14 residues. The CDR3 spells CATKVPGTGNGYAF. The CDR3 coding sequence is TGTGCCACTAAAGTACCCGGGACAGGAAATGGCTACGCCTTC.

The rearrangement uses TRBV4-3 and TRBJ2-1; 12 positions agree with TRBD1. This CDR3 has 17 residues. V lost 1 base, J lost 2 bases, and 3 bases stayed unmatched. Germline V CDR1 and CDR2: LGHNA, YSLEER. This chain's CDR3 is CASSQGGQGAPYNEQFF. For the CDR3, the DNA is TGCGCCAGCAGCCAAGGGGGACAGGGGGCCCCCTACAATGAGCAGTTCTTC.

The chain uses TRBV5-1 and TRBJ2-1; 7 nucleotides agree with TRBD1. The CDR3 loop spans 16 amino acids. Per the germline V gene, CDR1 is SGHRS and CDR2 is YFSETQ. The V gene end was trimmed by 4 bases and the J gene end by 0 bases; junction bases not matched to a gene: 7. The CDR3 here is CASSGLQGSSYNEQFF. The CDR3 DNA follows: TGCGCCAGCAGCGGCCTACAGGGGAGCTCCTACAATGAGCAGTTCTTC.

This chain joins TRBV28 and TRBJ2-3, with TRBD2 identical over 15 bases. This CDR3 contains 16 residues. Germline-derived CDR1 and CDR2 are MDHEN and SYDVKM. The ends lost 2 bases at V and 6 bases at J; junction bases unmatched: 3. The CDR3 here is CASSLGLAGGMDTQYF. The DNA for the CDR3 is TGTGCCAGCAGTTTAGGACTAGCGGGGGGGATGGATACGCAGTATTTT.

This chain joins TRBV9 and TRBJ1-1, with D perhaps matching TRBD1 (5 bases). V shed 0 bases and J shed 10 bases, with 25 bases lying between them. The germline gives CDR1 SGDLS, CDR2 YYNGEE. The CDR3 covers 17 residues. The CDR3 region is CASSVEGWATHQEGAFF. CDR3 DNA: TGTGCCAGCAGCGTAGAGGGGTGGGCGACTCATCAAGAAGGAGCTTTCTTT.

The CDR3 loop reads CASSMAQGASWTDPYEQYF. CDR3 DNA sequence: TGTGCCAGTAGTATGGCCCAGGGGGCTAGTTGGACCGATCCCTACGAGCAGTACTTC. The chain joins TRBV19 to TRBJ2-7, with 8 bases identical to TRBD1. The CDR3 is made up of 19 amino acids. V dropped 3 bases and J dropped 2; count of bases not matched to a gene: 18. The germline V gene has CDR1 LNHDA and CDR2 SQIVND (reference sequence). The full variable domain, its missing parts supplied by reference TRBV19 and TRBJ2-7, is DGGITQSPKYLFRKEGQNVTLSCEQNLNHDAMYWYRQDPGQGLRLIYYSQIVNDFQKGDIAEGYSVSREKKESFPLTVTSAQKNPTAFYLCASSMAQGASWTDPYEQYFGPGTRLTVT.

The chain links TRBV10-3 to TRBJ1-6; TRBD1 is a possible D gene (6 bases). CDR3 length equals 14 residues. Germline CDR1 is ENHRY and CDR2 is SYGVKD. Trimming pared 6 bases from V and 10 bases from J, leaving 16 bases between. The CDR3 is CAISTPGQGSPLHF. CDR3 nucleotides: TGTGCCATCAGCACCCCGGGACAAGGGTCACCCCTCCACTTT.

This chain connects TRBV4-2 to TRBJ2-7; TRBD1 is a possible D gene (5 bases). V lost 2 bases and J lost 2, with 13 bases in between. The CDR3 has 15 amino acids. Germline V CDR1 and CDR2: LGHNA, YNFKEQ. The CDR3: CASSQSGARAYEQYF. The CDR3 nucleotides read TGTGCCAGCAGCCAAAGTGGGGCCCGTGCCTACGAGCAGTACTTC.

The chain uses TRBV5-6 and TRBJ2-5, with D possibly matching TRBD2 (6 bases). The CDR3 is made up of 16 amino acids. Deletions cut 4 bases from V and 0 bases from J, with 16 bases between. CDR1 and CDR2 from the germline V gene are SGHDT and YYEEEE. CDR3: CASSQRSGAYQETQYF. CDR3 bases: TGTGCCAGCAGCCAGCGTAGCGGCGCGTACCAAGAGACCCAGTACTTC.

CDR3 in amino acids: CASSIDHPSGSYNEQFF. CDR3 nucleotides: TGTGCCAGTAGTATAGATCACCCTAGCGGGAGCTACAATGAGCAGTTCTTC. V is TRBV19 and J is TRBJ2-1; 10 bases fit TRBD2. V lost 0 bases to trimming and J lost 3 bases; unmatched junction nucleotides: 5. Germline CDR1 is LNHDA and CDR2 is SQIVND (reference sequence). The CDR3 loop spans 17 amino acids.

The rearrangement joins TRBV5-1 to TRBJ1-1; D is ambiguous. The CDR3 covers 13 residues. Germline V gene sequence: CDR1 SGHRS, CDR2 YFSETQ. V was pared by 0 bases and J by 0 bases, with 3 bases between. The CDR3 loop reads CASSLDMNTEAFF. The CDR3 DNA is TGCGCCAGCAGCTTGGATATGAACACTGAAGCTTTCTTT.

V gene TRBV9 combines with J gene TRBJ1-2; TRBD1 matches 10 bases. Germline values: CDR1 SGDLS, CDR2 YYNGEE. The CDR3 extends over 17 amino acids. Germline trimming cut 3 bases from V and 3 bases from J; bases unmatched to any gene: 11. CDR3 loop: CASSDSGTGAADYGYTF. CDR3 bases: TGTGCCAGCAGCGACTCCGGGACAGGGGCGGCGGACTATGGCTACACCTTC.

The chain recombines TRBV29-1 with TRBJ1-1; 10 bases are shared with TRBD1. The V gene end was trimmed by 6 bases and the J gene end by 3 bases; junction bases not matched to a gene: 10. Per the germline V gene, CDR1 is SQVTM and CDR2 is ANQGSEA. This CDR3 comprises 15 residues. The CDR3 reads CSVSPEGQGYTEAFF. DNA of the CDR3: TGCAGCGTATCCCCCGAGGGACAGGGGTACACTGAAGCTTTCTTT.

The V and J genes are TRBV6-1 and TRBJ2-3; 13 bases match TRBD2. The ends lost 4 bases at V and 0 bases at J; junction bases unmatched: 7. CDR3 size: 18 residues. Germline CDR1 reads MNHNS; CDR2 reads SASEGT. CDR3: CASSAILGLAGSTDTQYF. CDR3 coding DNA: TGTGCCAGCAGTGCAATATTGGGACTAGCGGGGAGCACAGATACGCAGTATTTT.

This clone was seen only a few times. This chain joins TRBV5-1 and TRBJ1-4; a weak D match, TRBD1 (6 bases). The germline V and J ends were trimmed by 0 bases and 6 bases, with 9 bases remaining between them. Germline-derived CDR1 and CDR2 are SGHRS and YFSETQ. The CDR3 runs to 14 residues. The CDR3 region is CASSLEQGDEKLFF. Written as DNA, the CDR3 is TGCGCCAGCAGCTTGGAACAGGGCGATGAAAAACTGTTTTTT.

This clone has only a few counts. The same CDR3 is also encoded by other DNA sequences in this sample. This chain connects TRBV6-5 to TRBJ1-1; no clear D. Trimming took off 0 bases at V and 0 bases at J, with 8 bases between the two ends. In germline, CDR1 is MNHEY, CDR2 SVGAGI. The length of the CDR3 is 15 residues. The CDR3: CASSYSSGLNTEAFF. The CDR3 DNA reads TGTGCCAGCAGTTACTCTTCAGGATTGAACACTGAAGCTTTCTTT.

The CDR3 DNA follows: TGTGCCAGCAGCTCACAGGGTGGGTATGGCTACACCTTC. Amino acids: CASSSQGGYGYTF. J is TRBJ1-2 and V is TRBV5-4, with a weak D call TRBD1 (6 bases). This CDR3 has 13 amino acids. Trimming cost V 3 bases and J 5 bases, with 11 bases left between them. The germline V gene has CDR1 SGHNT and CDR2 YYREEE (reference sequence).

The gene calls are TRBV5-6 and TRBJ2-7; 9 positions match TRBD2. The CDR3 covers 17 residues. The ends lost 0 bases at V and 0 bases at J; junction bases unmatched: 7. Germline V gene lookup returns CDR1 SGHDT and CDR2 YYEEEE. The CDR3 DNA reads TGTGCCAGCAGCTTGGGGCCAGCGGGGGGTTTCTCCTACGAGCAGTACTTC. It encodes CASSLGPAGGFSYEQYF.